The 20 T cell receptor beta chains below were found in one sample sequenced in a study of T-cell reconstitution after alpha-beta-depleted transplantation in children. Unique molecular identifiers were built into the TCRbeta library. TCRdb processed the PCR reads anew with MiXCR; each CDR3 protein has one entry. The sample has more than 500,000 distinct CDR3 sequences, 9.5% to 12% seen once. This material consisted of PBMCs, mostly from graft donor cells, taken 180 days after TCRalphabeta/CD19-depleted stem cell transplant. Receptors originate from a female patient under 10 years old who had a stem cell transplant for aplastic anemia, so the T cells may come from the graft donor.

This clonotype was seen many times. The chain joins TRBV7-8 to TRBJ2-5; TRBD2 matches 7 bases. The trim removed 2 bases at V and 4 bases at J, leaving 13 bases unmatched. Germline CDR1 is SGHVS and CDR2 is FQNEAQ. The length of the CDR3 is 17 residues. CDR3: CASSLTPLREYRETQYF. DNA for the CDR3: TGTGCCAGCAGCTTAACCCCGCTGCGGGAGTACCGAGAGACCCAGTACTTC. Full variable domain (outside the CDR3, taken from reference TRBV7-8 and TRBJ2-5): GAGVSQSPRYKVAKRGQDVALRCDPISGHVSLFWYQQALGQGPEFLTYFQNEAQLDKSGLPSDRFFAERPEGSVSTLKIQRTQQEDSAVYLCASSLTPLREYRETQYFGPGTRLLVL.

This clonotype appeared a few times. This sequence joins TRBV28 and TRBJ2-7; TRBD1 might be the D (5 bases). V was trimmed by 5 bases and J by 2 bases, leaving 19 bases between them. The germline V gene encodes CDR1 MDHEN and CDR2 SYDVKM. The CDR3 runs to 16 residues. The DNA of the CDR3 is TGTGCCAGCAGTCTGTTGACAGCACCTAACCCCTACGAGCAGTACTTC. Protein: CASSLLTAPNPYEQYF.

V gene TRBV5-1 combines with J gene TRBJ2-5; D may be TRBD1 or TRBD2 (5 bases each). CDR1 is SGHRS, CDR2 YFSETQ, per germline. The CDR3 contains 14 residues. Trimming removed 5 bases from V and 2 bases from J, with 13 bases in between. The CDR3 nucleotides read TGCGCCAGCAGACCCGGGACGCGACAAGAGACCCAGTACTTC. It encodes CASRPGTRQETQYF.

This clonotype was counted between two and nine times. This chain joins TRBV4-3 and TRBJ2-1, with 7 positions matching TRBD2. V dropped 3 bases and J dropped 4; count of bases not matched to a gene: 12. CDR3 length: 17 residues. Germline values: CDR1 LGHNA, CDR2 YSLEER. CDR3 coding DNA: TGCGCCAGCAGCCACCGGATAGCGGGCTCGGGGTACAATGAGCAGTTCTTC. Translating it yields CASSHRIAGSGYNEQFF.

This clonotype was seen more than once but under ten times. This chain joins TRBV29-1 and TRBJ2-1, with a possible D match to TRBD2 (5 bases). CDR1 SQVTM and CDR2 ANQGSEA come from the germline V gene. CDR3 length equals 12 residues. V was trimmed by 7 bases and J by 5 bases, leaving 12 bases between them. The CDR3 reads CSARTGNNEQFF. The CDR3 DNA is TGCAGCGCCCGGACGGGAAACAATGAGCAGTTCTTC.

The chain is built from TRBV20-1 and TRBJ2-7; 8 bases match TRBD1. Looked up from germline, CDR1 is DFQATT and CDR2 is SNEGSKA (reference sequence). J lost 1 base, V lost 5 bases, and 4 bases had no gene match. This CDR3 is built from 13 residues. Here the CDR3 reads CSAVRQGSYEQYF. The CDR3 DNA reads TGCAGTGCTGTCCGACAGGGGTCCTACGAGCAGTACTTC.

On this clonotype itself: Germline and junction disagree at one end, which may indicate a read error. Written as DNA, the CDR3 is TGTGCCAGCAGTTACGGTTACGGCGGCATAGCTAATGAAAAACCGTTTTTT. As protein: CASSYGYGGIANEKPFF. J is TRBJ1-4 and V is TRBV6-5; D gene unclear. This CDR3 has 17 amino acids. Germline V gene sequence: CDR1 MNHEY, CDR2 SVGAGI.

This clonotype occurred a few times. CDR3 DNA: TGTGCCACCAGCAGAGGATCAGGGGCGGATGAAGCTTTCTTT. Translated, it gives CATSRGSGADEAFF. The rearrangement links TRBV15 to TRBJ1-1; D possibly corresponds to TRBD1 (6 bases). Trimming pared 1 base from V and 7 bases from J, leaving 13 bases between. The germline V gene encodes CDR1 LNHNV and CDR2 YYDKDF (reference sequence). The CDR3 extends over 14 amino acids.

The chain carries TRBV5-6 and TRBJ2-3, with D perhaps TRBD2 (6 bases). This CDR3 region has 21 residues. The V gene lost 4 bases and the J gene lost 2 bases, with 32 bases spanning the gap. CDR1 and CDR2 from the germline V gene are SGHDT and YYEEEE. CDR3 nucleotide sequence: TGTGCCAGCAGCCGCCACCGAAATAAACCGGTGAGACTAGGGTACACAGATACGCAGTATTTT. Translating gives CASSRHRNKPVRLGYTDTQYF.

This rearrangement joins TRBV10-3 to TRBJ2-3; no firm D call. This CDR3 comprises 16 residues. Germline loops: CDR1 ENHRY, CDR2 SYGVKD. Trimming left V 6 bases short and J 1 base short, with 17 bases between. Here the CDR3 DNA reads TGTGCCATCAGCGCCTCAGGTTTAGTTCGCACAGATACGCAGTATTTT. Protein: CAISASGLVRTDTQYF.

V usage is TRBV6-1 and J usage is TRBJ1-5; tentative D call: TRBD1 (6 bases). CDR1 and CDR2 from the germline V gene are MNHNS and SASEGT. The CDR3 is 17 residues long. Trimming took 5 bases from V and 0 from J, leaving 17 bases between them. CDR3 region: CASSPRPGQNSNQPQHF. CDR3 nucleotides: TGTGCCAGCAGTCCCCGTCCGGGACAAAATAGCAATCAGCCCCAGCATTTT.

The chain uses TRBV20-1 and TRBJ2-1; 9 bases fit TRBD1. The CDR3 has 15 residues. The germline CDR1 and CDR2 sequences are DFQATT and SNEGSKA (reference sequence). V was clipped by 7 bases and J by 5 bases; unmatched bases: 12. CDR3 sequence: CSGGIGQGRHNEQFF. CDR3 in DNA: TGCAGTGGCGGGATCGGACAGGGGAGGCACAATGAGCAGTTCTTC.

The rearrangement joins TRBV5-5 to TRBJ2-3, with D possibly TRBD1 on 5 matching bases. Trimming removed 4 bases at V and 4 bases at J, with 22 bases between. Germline CDR1 SGHKS, CDR2 YYEKEE (reference sequence). The CDR3 totals 17 residues. Here the CDR3 reads CASSLPRVRGNADTQYF. The CDR3 DNA sequence: TGTGCCAGCAGCCTGCCGCGAGTAAGGGGCAACGCAGATACGCAGTATTTT.

This sequence joins TRBV7-2 and TRBJ1-1; D is possibly TRBD1 (6 bases). The CDR3 loop spans 15 amino acids. The V gene's germline CDR1 is SGHTA and CDR2 FQGNSA. Trimming cost V 7 bases and J 3 bases, with 18 bases left between them. The DNA of the CDR3 is TGTGCCAGCACCCGGACAGTCTTTGGGCACACTGAAGCTTTCTTT. Encoded protein: CASTRTVFGHTEAFF.

V is TRBV5-1 and J is TRBJ2-2, with 9 bases aligning to TRBD1. J lost 0 bases, V lost 4 bases, and 13 bases had no gene match. The CDR3 is made up of 19 amino acids. Per germline, CDR1 SGHRS and CDR2 YFSETQ. The CDR3 spells CASSTRDRAFYANTGELFF. The DNA for the CDR3 is TGCGCCAGCAGCACCCGGGACAGGGCCTTCTACGCGAACACCGGGGAGCTGTTTTTT.

The table lists this clonotype with many counts. The V gene is TRBV5-1, the J gene TRBJ2-7; 10 bases map to TRBD2. The germline gives CDR1 SGHRS, CDR2 YFSETQ. The V and J ends lost 4 bases and 6 bases, in that order; junction bases with no gene match: 13. CDR3 length equals 16 residues. As DNA, the CDR3 is TGCGCCAGCAGCCGGACAGGGCTAGCGGGAGATGGCGAGCAGTACGTC. It codes for CASSRTGLAGDGEQYV.

The J gene is TRBJ2-5, the V gene TRBV10-1; D call uncertain. Germline V gene sequence: CDR1 WNHNN, CDR2 SYGVQD (reference sequence). Trimming took off 3 bases at V and 5 bases at J, with 10 bases between the two ends. This CDR3 spans 13 amino acids. CDR3 protein: CASSDGVIETQYF. CDR3 nucleotide sequence: TGCGCCAGCAGTGATGGGGTGATCGAGACCCAGTACTTC.

The V gene is TRBV4-1, the J gene TRBJ2-4; perhaps TRBD2 as D (5 bases). V lost 4 bases to trimming and J lost 9 bases, with 19 bases between them. Germline V lookup: CDR1 MGHRA, CDR2 YSYEKL. CDR3 size: 15 residues. CDR3 DNA sequence: TGCGCCAGCAGCCCGATGACGGCCGACCGGGGCATTCAGTACTTC. Amino acids: CASSPMTADRGIQYF.

This clonotype was counted a few times. This CDR3 reads CASMVSGRALAKNIQYF. The CDR3 nucleotides read TGTGCCAGTATGGTTAGCGGGAGGGCCCTAGCCAAAAACATTCAGTACTTC. The genes are TRBV19 and TRBJ2-4; 11 bases align to TRBD2. The ends lost 7 bases at V and 0 bases at J; junction bases unmatched: 8. Germline CDR1 LNHDA, CDR2 SQIVND (reference sequence). The CDR3 is made up of 17 amino acids.

This clonotype has only a few counts. The gene calls are TRBV28 and TRBJ2-7; 8 bases are a match to TRBD2. J lost 5 bases, V lost 7 bases, and 13 bases had no gene match. The germline CDR1 and CDR2 sequences are MDHEN and SYDVKM. This CDR3 spans 15 amino acids. The CDR3 DNA reads as TGTGCCAGCATCACTTCTACAGCGGGAGACCACGAGCAGTACTTC. Protein sequence: CASITSTAGDHEQYF.